Listed below are T cell receptor beta chains from one sample, sequenced in a study of T cell changes during pregnancy in multiple sclerosis. Here immunoSEQ multiplex PCR was the method, and the copy in TCRdb shows in-frame clones only, minus some. Here the sample spans some 41,000 clones, approximately 94% being singletons. The material was CD8+ T cells from peripheral blood mononuclear cells, obtained in the third trimester of pregnancy. The source is a female donor with multiple sclerosis, enrolled in a pregnancy study. Both conserved end residues are part of each CDR3. The D gene is left open where the match is weak. Where a row states a size, it is once, few, many or the class of an expanded clone; other rows omit it.

D | size | J | V | DNA | CDR3
- | - | TRBJ2-7 | TRBV28 | TGTGCCAGCGCCATGGACACTTACGAGCAGTACTTC | CASAMDTYEQYF
- | - | TRBJ2-1 | TRBV27 | TGTGCCAGCAGTTTCCGAGGACAGAATGAGCAGTTCTTC | CASSFRGQNEQFF
- | few | TRBJ1-1 | TRBV4-1 | TGCGCCAGCAGCCTCCAACACCTGAACACTGAAGCTTTCTTT | CASSLQHLNTEAFF
TRBD1 | few | TRBJ1-1 | TRBV28 | TGTGCCAGCACTTTGACAGGGAATGTATCCCCTGAAGCTTTCTTT | CASTLTGNVSPEAFF
- | - | TRBJ1-2 | TRBV28 | TGTGCCAGCAGTTCGGGGGTTAACTATGGCTACACCTTC | CASSSGVNYGYTF
- | - | TRBJ2-5 | TRBV19 | TGTGCCAGTAGCCTTACAGGATACGAGACCCAGTACTTC | CASSLTGYETQYF
- | - | TRBJ2-6 | TRBV19 | TGTGCCATCTCACAGGGAGCCAACGTCCTGACTTTC | CAISQGANVLTF
- | once | TRBJ1-1 | TRBV6-5 | TGTGCCAGCAGTTACTCAGGGGGGGTGAACACTGAAGCTTTCTTT | CASSYSGGVNTEAFF
TRBD1 | - | TRBJ1-2 | TRBV5-5 | TGTGCCAGCAGCTTCCCCGGAGGGGGCTCTGGCTACACCTTC | CASSFPGGGSGYTF
- | many | TRBJ2-3 | TRBV6-1 | TGTGCCAGCAGTGAATTGGTTAGCGGCTACACAGATACGCAGTATTTT | CASSELVSGYTDTQYF
- | - | TRBJ2-7 | TRBV29-1 | TGCAGCGTTGAAGAAGGTCCGCAGGTCGGATACGAGCAGTACTTC | CSVEEGPQVGYEQYF
TRBD2 | - | TRBJ2-7 | TRBV4-3 | TGCGCCAGCAGCCAAGATATTGGCCTAGCGGGAGTCGAGCAGTACTTC | CASSQDIGLAGVEQYF
TRBD1 | - | TRBJ1-1 | TRBV5-1 | TGCGCCAGCAGCTTGGGCACAGGGGGGAACACTGAAGCTTTCTTT | CASSLGTGGNTEAFF
TRBD2 | - | TRBJ2-3 | TRBV7-9 | TGTGCCAGCAGCTTGACCGGGACTAGCGGGAGAAGCACAGATACGCAGTATTTT | CASSLTGTSGRSTDTQYF
TRBD2 | - | TRBJ2-7 | TRBV6-4 | TGTGCCAGCAGTGACGTTACTAGCGGGTTCGAGCAGTACTTC | CASSDVTSGFEQYF
- | - | TRBJ1-5 | TRBV15 | TGTGCCACCAGCAGAGTAAACATCAATCAGCCCCAGCATTTT | CATSRVNINQPQHF
TRBD1 | - | TRBJ1-1 | TRBV4-1 | TGCGCCAGCAGCCAACCGGGACAGGGCCGCTTAAACACTGAAGCTTTCTTT | CASSQPGQGRLNTEAFF
- | - | TRBJ1-4 | TRBV4-3 | TGCGCCAGCAGCCAAGGGGTGGGCAAACTGTTTTTT | CASSQGVGKLFF